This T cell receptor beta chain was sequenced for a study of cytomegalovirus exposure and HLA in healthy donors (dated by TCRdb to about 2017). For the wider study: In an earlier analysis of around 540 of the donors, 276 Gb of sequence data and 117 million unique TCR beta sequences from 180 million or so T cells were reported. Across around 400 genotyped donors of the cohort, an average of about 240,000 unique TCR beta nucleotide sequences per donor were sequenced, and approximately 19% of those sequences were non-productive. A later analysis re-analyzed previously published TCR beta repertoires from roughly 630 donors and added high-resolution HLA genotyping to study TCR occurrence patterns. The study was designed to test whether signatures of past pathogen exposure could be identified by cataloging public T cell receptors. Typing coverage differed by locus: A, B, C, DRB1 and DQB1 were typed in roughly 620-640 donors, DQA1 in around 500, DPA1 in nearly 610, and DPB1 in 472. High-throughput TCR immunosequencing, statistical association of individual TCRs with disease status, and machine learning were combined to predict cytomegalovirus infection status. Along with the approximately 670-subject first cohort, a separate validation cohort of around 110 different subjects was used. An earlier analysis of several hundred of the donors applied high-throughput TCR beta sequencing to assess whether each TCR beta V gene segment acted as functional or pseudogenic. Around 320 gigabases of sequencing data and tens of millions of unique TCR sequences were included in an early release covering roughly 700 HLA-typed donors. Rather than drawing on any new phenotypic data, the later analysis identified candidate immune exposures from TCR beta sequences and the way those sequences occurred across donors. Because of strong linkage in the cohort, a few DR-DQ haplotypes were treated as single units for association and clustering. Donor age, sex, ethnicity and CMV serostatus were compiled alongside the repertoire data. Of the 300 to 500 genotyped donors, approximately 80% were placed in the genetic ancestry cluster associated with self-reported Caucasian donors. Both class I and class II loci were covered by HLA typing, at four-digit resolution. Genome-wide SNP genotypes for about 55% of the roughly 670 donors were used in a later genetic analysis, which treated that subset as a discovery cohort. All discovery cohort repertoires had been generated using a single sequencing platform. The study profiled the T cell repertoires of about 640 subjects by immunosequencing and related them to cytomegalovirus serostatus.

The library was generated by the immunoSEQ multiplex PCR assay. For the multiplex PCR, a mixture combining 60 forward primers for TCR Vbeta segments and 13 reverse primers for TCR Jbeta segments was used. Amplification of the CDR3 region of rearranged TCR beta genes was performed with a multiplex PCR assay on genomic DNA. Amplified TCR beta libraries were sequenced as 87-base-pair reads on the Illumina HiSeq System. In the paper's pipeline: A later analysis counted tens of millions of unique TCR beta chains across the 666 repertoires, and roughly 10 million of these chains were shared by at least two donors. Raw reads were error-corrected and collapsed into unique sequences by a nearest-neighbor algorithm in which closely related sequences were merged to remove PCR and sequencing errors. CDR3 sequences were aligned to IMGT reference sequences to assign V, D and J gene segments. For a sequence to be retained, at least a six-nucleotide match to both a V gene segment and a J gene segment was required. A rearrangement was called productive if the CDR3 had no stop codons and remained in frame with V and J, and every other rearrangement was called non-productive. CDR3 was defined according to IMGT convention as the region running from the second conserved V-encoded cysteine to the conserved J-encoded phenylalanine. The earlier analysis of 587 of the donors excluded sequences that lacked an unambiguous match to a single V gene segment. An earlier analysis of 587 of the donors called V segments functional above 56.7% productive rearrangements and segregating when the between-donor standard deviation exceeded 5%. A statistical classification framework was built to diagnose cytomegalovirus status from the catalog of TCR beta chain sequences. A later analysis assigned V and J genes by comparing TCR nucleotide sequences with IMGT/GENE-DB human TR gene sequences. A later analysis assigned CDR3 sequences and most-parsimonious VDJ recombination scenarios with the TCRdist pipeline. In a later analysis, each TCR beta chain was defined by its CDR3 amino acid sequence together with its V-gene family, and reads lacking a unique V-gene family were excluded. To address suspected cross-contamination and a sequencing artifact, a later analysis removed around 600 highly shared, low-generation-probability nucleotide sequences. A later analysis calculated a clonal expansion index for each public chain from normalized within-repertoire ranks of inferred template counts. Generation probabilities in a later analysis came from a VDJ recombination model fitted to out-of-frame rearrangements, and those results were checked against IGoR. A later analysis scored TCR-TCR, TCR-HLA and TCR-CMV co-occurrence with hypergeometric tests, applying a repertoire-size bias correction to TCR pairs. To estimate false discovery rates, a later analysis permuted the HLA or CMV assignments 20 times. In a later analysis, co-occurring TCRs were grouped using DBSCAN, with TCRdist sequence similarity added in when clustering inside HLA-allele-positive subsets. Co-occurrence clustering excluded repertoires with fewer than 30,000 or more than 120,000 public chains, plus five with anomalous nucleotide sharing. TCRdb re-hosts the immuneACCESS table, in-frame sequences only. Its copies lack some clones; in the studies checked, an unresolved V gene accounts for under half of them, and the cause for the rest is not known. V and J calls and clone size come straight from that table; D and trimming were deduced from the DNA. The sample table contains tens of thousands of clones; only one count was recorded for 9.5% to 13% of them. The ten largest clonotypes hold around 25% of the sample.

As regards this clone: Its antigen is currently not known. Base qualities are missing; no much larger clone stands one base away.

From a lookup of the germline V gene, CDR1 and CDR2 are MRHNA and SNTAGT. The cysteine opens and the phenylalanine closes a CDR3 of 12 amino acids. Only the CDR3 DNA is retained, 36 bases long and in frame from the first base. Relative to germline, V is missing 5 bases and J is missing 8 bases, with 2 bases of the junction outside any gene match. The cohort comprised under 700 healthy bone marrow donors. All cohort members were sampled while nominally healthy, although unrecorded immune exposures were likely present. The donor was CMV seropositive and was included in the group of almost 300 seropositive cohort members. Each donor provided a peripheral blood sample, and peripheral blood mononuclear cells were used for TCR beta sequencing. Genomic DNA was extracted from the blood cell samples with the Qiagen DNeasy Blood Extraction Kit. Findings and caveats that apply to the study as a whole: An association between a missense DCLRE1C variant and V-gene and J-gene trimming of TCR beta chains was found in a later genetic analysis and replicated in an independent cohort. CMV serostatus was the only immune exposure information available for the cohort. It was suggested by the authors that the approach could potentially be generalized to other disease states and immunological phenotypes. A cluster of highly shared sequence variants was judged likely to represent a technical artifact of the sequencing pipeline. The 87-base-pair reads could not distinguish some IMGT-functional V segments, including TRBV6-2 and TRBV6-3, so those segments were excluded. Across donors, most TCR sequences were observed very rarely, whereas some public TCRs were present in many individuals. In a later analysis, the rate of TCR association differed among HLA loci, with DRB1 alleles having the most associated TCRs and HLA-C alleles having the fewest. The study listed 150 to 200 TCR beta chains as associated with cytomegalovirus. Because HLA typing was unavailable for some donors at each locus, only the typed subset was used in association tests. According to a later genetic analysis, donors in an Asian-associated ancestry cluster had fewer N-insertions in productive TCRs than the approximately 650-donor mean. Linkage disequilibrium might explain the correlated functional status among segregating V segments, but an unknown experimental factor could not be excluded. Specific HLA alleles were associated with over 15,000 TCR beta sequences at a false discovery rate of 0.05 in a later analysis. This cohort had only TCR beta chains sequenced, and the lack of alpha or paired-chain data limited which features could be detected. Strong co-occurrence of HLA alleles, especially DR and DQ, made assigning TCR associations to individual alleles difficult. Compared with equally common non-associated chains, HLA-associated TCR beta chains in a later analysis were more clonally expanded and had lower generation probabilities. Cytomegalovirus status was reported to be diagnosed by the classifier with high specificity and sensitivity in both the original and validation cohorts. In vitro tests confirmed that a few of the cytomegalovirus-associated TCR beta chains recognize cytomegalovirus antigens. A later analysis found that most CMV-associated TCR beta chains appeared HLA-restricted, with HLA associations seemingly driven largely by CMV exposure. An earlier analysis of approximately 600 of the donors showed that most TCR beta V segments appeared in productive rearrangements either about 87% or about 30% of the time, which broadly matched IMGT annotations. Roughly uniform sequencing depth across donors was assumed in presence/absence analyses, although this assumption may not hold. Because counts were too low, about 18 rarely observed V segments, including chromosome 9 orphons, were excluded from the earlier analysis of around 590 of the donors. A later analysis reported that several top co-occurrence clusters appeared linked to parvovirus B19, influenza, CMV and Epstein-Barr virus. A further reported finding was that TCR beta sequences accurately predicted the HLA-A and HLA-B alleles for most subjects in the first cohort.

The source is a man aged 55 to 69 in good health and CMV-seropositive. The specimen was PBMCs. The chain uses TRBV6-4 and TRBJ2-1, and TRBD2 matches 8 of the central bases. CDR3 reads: CASSLRGDEQFF. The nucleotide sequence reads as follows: TGTGCCAGCAGTCTGCGGGGGGATGAGCAGTTCTTC.